The 20 T cell receptor beta chains in this list originate from one sample, sequenced in a study of CD8+CD57+ T cells in acquired aplastic anemia. Patients included in sequencing had previously demonstrated CD8+CD57+ cell expansion by flow cytometry. Profiling of TCR beta VDJ combinations and CDR3 sequences used genomic DNA as template. In TCRdb, the reads were re-called with MiXCR into one record per CDR3 protein. The sample has 170,000 or so distinct CDR3 sequences, roughly 65% seen once. Source material: sorted CD4+, CD8+, or CD8+CD57+ T cells (not recorded which) from PBMCs. These receptors were taken from a human donor with aplastic anemia.

J is TRBJ2-2 and V is TRBV6-5; the match to TRBD2 covers 7 bases. Losses at the gene ends were 6 bases for V and 6 bases for J; bases not matched to a gene: 4. The CDR3 consists of 13 residues. Per germline, CDR1 MNHEY and CDR2 SVGAGI. The CDR3 spells CASSPTSPGELFF. CDR3 in DNA: TGTGCCAGCAGCCCGACTAGCCCCGGGGAGCTGTTTTTT.

This clonotype came up a few times. A read error is possible here, since a much larger clone lies one base away. The rearrangement uses TRBV5-8 and TRBJ1-1; 8 bases align to TRBD1. CDR1 and CDR2 (germline): SGHTS, YDEGEE. CDR3 length equals 14 residues. CDR3 in amino acids: CASSITGGNIEAFF. For the CDR3, the DNA is TGTGCCAGCAGCATTACAGGGGGGAACATTGAAGCTTTCTTT.

This chain uses TRBV12-3 or TRBV12-4 with TRBJ1-6; D is perhaps TRBD1 (5 bases). This CDR3 has 15 residues. Trimming removed 5 bases at V and 6 bases at J, with 14 bases between. The CDR3 sequence is CASSVQGPLNSPLHF. CDR3 DNA sequence: TGTGCCAGCAGTGTCCAGGGACCGCTTAATTCACCCCTCCACTTT.

This chain links TRBV20-1 with TRBJ1-2; D is ambiguous. This CDR3 contains 13 residues. V gave up 1 base and J gave up 5 bases, with 11 bases separating them. Per the germline V gene, CDR1 is DFQATT and CDR2 is SNEGSKA (reference sequence). For the CDR3, the DNA is TGCAGTGCTAGAGGACCGGCCCCATATGGCTACACCTTC. It specifies CSARGPAPYGYTF.

This clonotype was recorded many times. The chain recombines TRBV7-9 with TRBJ2-3; 9 nucleotides agree with TRBD1. V gave up 5 bases and J gave up 5 bases; unmatched junction bases: 11. Germline V lookup: CDR1 SEHNR, CDR2 FQNEAQ (reference sequence). This CDR3 spans 16 amino acids. The CDR3 loop is CASSTLTGGAGDTQYF. CDR3 coding DNA: TGTGCCAGCAGCACTCTAACAGGGGGCGCGGGAGATACGCAGTATTTT.

The chain combines TRBV10-1 with TRBJ2-3, with 7 bases identical to TRBD2. Trimming took 5 bases from V and 6 from J; bases not matched to a gene: 14. CDR3 size: 16 residues. CDR1 and CDR2 from the germline V gene are WNHNN and SYGVQD (reference sequence). CDR3 nucleotide sequence: TGCGCCAGCAGTCATCGGGACTACACCACGGGGGATACGCAGTATTTT. This gives the protein CASSHRDYTTGDTQYF.

For the CDR3, the DNA is TGTGCCAGCAGTAGGGACACTTCTAACTATGGCTACACCTTC. Its protein product is CASSRDTSNYGYTF. This chain connects TRBV25-1 to TRBJ1-2, with a possible D match to TRBD1 (6 bases). Looked up from germline, CDR1 is MGHDK and CDR2 is SYGVNS. V was pared by 5 bases and J by 0 bases, with 10 bases between. This CDR3 has 14 amino acids.

The chain links TRBV20-1 to TRBJ2-7; D gene unclear. The CDR3 has 12 residues. Germline V CDR1 and CDR2: DFQATT, SNEGSKA (reference sequence). Trimming removed 0 bases from V and 4 bases from J, with 7 bases in between. The CDR3 reads CSARDSGYEQYF. The CDR3 DNA reads TGCAGTGCTAGAGATTCAGGTTACGAGCAGTACTTC.

This chain joins TRBV7-7 and TRBJ2-1, with D possibly being TRBD1 (5 bases). This CDR3 comprises 14 residues. The V end lost 5 bases, the J end lost 4 bases, and 12 bases lay between the germline ends. Germline CDR1 is SSHAT and CDR2 is FNYEAQ (reference sequence). The chain's CDR3 is CASSPIQGYNEQFF. The CDR3 DNA reads TGTGCCAGCAGCCCTATTCAGGGTTACAATGAGCAGTTCTTC.

In DNA, the CDR3 is TGTGCCATCAAAGGGTCTGCAACTAATGAAAAACTGTTTTTT. It encodes CAIKGSATNEKLFF. The rearrangement uses TRBV10-3 and TRBJ1-4; D gene ambiguous. Between the trimmed V and J ends, which lost 7 bases and 0 bases, there was a span of 9 bases. Germline CDR1 ENHRY, CDR2 SYGVKD. The CDR3 runs to 14 residues.

In its sample, this clonotype was seen many times. V is TRBV7-9 and J is TRBJ2-7; 8 bases agree with TRBD2. Per germline, CDR1 SEHNR and CDR2 FQNEAQ (reference sequence). This CDR3 comprises 15 residues. With V trimmed by 5 bases and J by 4 bases, 10 bases remained unmatched. The CDR3 loop reads CASSLIGTSRYEQYF. DNA for the CDR3: TGTGCCAGCAGCCTCATCGGGACTAGTCGGTACGAGCAGTACTTC.

As concerns this clonotype: One end of the junction does not line up with germline, which may come from a read error. The chain combines TRBV7-2 with TRBJ2-1; no clear D. Germline V gene sequence: CDR1 SGHTA, CDR2 FQGNSA. CDR3 size: 11 residues. The CDR3 DNA is TGTGTCAGCAGCTTAGTTTTTAAGCAGTTCTTC. This encodes CVSSLVFKQFF.

This clonotype was picked up a small number of times. The chain uses TRBV6-5 and TRBJ2-1; 7 bases are a match to TRBD2. Germline-derived CDR1 and CDR2 are MNHEY and SVGAGI. V lost 7 bases to trimming and J lost 7 bases; unmatched junction nucleotides: 4. The CDR3 has 12 residues. The CDR3 sequence is CASKTSANEQFF. The CDR3 DNA sequence: TGTGCCAGCAAAACTAGCGCTAATGAGCAGTTCTTC.

About this clonotype: Mismatch with germline at one junction end may stem from a read error. V is TRBV5-1 and J is TRBJ2-6; perhaps TRBD1 as D (5 bases). This CDR3 contains 14 residues. Per the germline V gene, CDR1 is SGHRS and CDR2 is YFSETQ. CDR3 DNA sequence: TGTGCCAGCGACAGAAACTCTGGGGCCAACGTCCTGACTTTC. This sequence encodes CASDRNSGANVLTF.

This clonotype was picked up a small number of times. This chain links TRBV6-5 with TRBJ1-4, with unresolved D. This CDR3 is built from 11 residues. The germline V gene encodes CDR1 MNHEY and CDR2 SVGAGI. Trimming left V 2 bases short and J 8 bases short, with 3 bases between. The CDR3 DNA follows: TGTGCCAGCAGTTACCGGGAAAAACTGTTTTTT. This codes for CASSYREKLFF.

The J gene is TRBJ2-7, the V gene TRBV9, with D hard to call. The germline V gene has CDR1 SGDLS and CDR2 YYNGEE. This CDR3 region has 13 residues. V lost 2 bases and J lost 3, with 9 bases in between. The DNA for the CDR3 is TGTGCCAGCAGCGTTGATGACCTCTACGAGCAGTACTTC. Translating it yields CASSVDDLYEQYF.

The rearrangement uses TRBV20-1 and TRBJ1-1; TRBD1 aligns across 9 bases. Germline V CDR1 and CDR2: DFQATT, SNEGSKA (reference sequence). The CDR3 is 13 residues long. V dropped 2 bases and J dropped 6; count of bases not matched to a gene: 4. CDR3 in DNA: TGCAGTGCTAGACGGACAGGGGAGGCTGAAGCTTTCTTT. The encoded protein is CSARRTGEAEAFF.

The genes are TRBV2 and TRBJ1-3; D gene ambiguous. V was clipped by 1 base and J by 4 bases, with 11 bases between them. Germline values: CDR1 SNHLY, CDR2 FYNNEI. The CDR3 is 15 residues long. The CDR3 region has the DNA TGTGCCAGCAGTGAAGGTGTCAGTTCAGGAAACACCATATATTTT. Amino acids: CASSEGVSSGNTIYF.

V usage is TRBV25-1 and J usage is TRBJ1-4, with TRBD1 as a possible D gene (5 bases). CDR1 and CDR2 from the germline V gene are MGHDK and SYGVNS. The V end lost 3 bases, the J end lost 11 bases, and 19 bases lay between the germline ends. This CDR3 has 15 residues. CDR3 DNA sequence: TGTGCCAGCAGTGACGACCGGGCAGGGTCAGCCAAACTGTTTTTT. It yields the protein CASSDDRAGSAKLFF.

This clonotype was found once. The chain couples TRBV20-1 to TRBJ1-6; D unclear. CDR1 DFQATT and CDR2 SNEGSKA come from the germline V gene (reference sequence). This CDR3 has 13 amino acids. V dropped 0 bases and J dropped 11 bases, with 11 bases sitting between them. CDR3 bases: TGCAGTGCTAGAGATCGCTTAGGGACACCCCTCCACTTT. This encodes CSARDRLGTPLHF.